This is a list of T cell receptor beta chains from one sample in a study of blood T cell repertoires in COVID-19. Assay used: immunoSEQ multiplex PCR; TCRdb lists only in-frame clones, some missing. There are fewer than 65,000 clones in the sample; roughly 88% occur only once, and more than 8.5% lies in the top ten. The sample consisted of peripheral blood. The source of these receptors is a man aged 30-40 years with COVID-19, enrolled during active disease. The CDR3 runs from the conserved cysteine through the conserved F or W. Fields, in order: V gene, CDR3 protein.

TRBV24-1	CATSDLHRTSNQPQHF
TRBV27	CASSFRPERTATNEKLFF
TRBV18	CASSPMKQGPKETQYF
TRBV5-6	CASSLTAGANVLTF
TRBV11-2	CASSLGLAGDTQYF
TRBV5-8	CASSPGGTGYTF
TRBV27	CASSLGPSPLHF
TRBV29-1	CSVVSGGETQYF
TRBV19	CASSITASGGRGTQYF
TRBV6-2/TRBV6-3	CASSYRVEVHEQYF
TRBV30	CAWSGDRGSYEQYF
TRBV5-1	CASSDTGSTEAFF
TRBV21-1	CASSKFEQRAYSNQPQHF
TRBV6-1	CASSEGDRVWLQDGEQYF
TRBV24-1	CATSGRDNYQPQHF
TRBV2	CASSEVSGGAFF
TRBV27	CASNFRRDLTEAFF
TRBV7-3	CASSPRAGGTDTQYF
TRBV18	CASSPRDFNYEQYF
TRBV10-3	CATTSYDTQYF
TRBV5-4	CASSSQTPTGAYGYTF
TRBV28	CASSRTGEREQYF
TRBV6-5	CASSRDRGIYEQYF
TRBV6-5	CASRRSREGFEQYF
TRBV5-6	CASSLALAGSEQYF
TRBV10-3	CAISESEPTEAFF
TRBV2	CASSELDYEQYF
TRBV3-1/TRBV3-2	CASSQGLVLEQYF
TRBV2	CASSATGDFSGANVLTF
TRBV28	CASITLGGSKRAFF
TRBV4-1	CASSQVPPGATNEKLFF
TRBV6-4	CASSVTANSPLHF
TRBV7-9	CASAGEKLFF
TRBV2	CASSETGDGGSTDTQYF
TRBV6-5	CASSSTSGVGDTQYF
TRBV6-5	CASSRGQGVGYTF
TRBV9	CASSAGRTGGYEAFF
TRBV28	CASSPYPGTSGFSSYEQYF
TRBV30	CAWSRLTSTTTDTQYF
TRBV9	CASSVGAAGLTNEQFF
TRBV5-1	CASSWGGRTSGNTIYF
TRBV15	CATREASGIDTQYF
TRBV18	CASSLSLAGDEQYF
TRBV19	CASSIRPASYEQYF
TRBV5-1	CASSLDGSNSPLHF
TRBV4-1	CASSLGQGVNEQFF
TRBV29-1	CSVGTGLSTEAFF
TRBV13	CASSPRTENGYTF
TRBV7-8	CASSDRGGGYTF
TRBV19	CASSIGQMDEQYF
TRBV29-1	CSVGAGQGVYGYTF
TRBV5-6	CASSLQDRGSEQYF
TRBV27	CASTFISGANVLTF
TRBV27	CASSYRGSPSANEKLFF
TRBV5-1	CASTRVAGSSYEQYF
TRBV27	CASSFVGGNTEAFF